This T cell receptor (beta chain) was identified during a study of T-cell reconstitution after alpha-beta-depleted transplantation in children. Overall study findings and caveats: One year after transplant, T-cell counts and diversity came mostly from newly produced T cells. Day-60 TCRbeta diversity that was high in some patients was derived from surviving recipient T cells and thymic progenitors. As was reported, about two months after transplant, alpha-beta T cells came from several hundred expanded graft clones.

Library preparation (for TCRbeta) was performed with unique molecular identifiers. TCRdb processed the PCR reads anew with MiXCR; each CDR3 protein has one entry. The sample includes around 200,000 distinct CDR3 sequences, 9.5% to 13% seen only once; the top ten take over 25%. This clonotype has ten or more counts. The target antigen is unknown. The specimen was PBMCs, collected before TCRalphabeta/CD19-depleted stem cell transplant. This clonotype was obtained from a child less than two years old with acute myeloid leukemia, due to receive a stem cell transplant.

CDR3 residues: CASSSRPRGETQYF. CDR3 bases: TGTGCCAGCAGCTCGAGGCCCCGAGGGGAGACCCAGTACTTC. The chain combines TRBV7-6 with TRBJ2-5; tentatively, D is TRBD2 (5 bases). This CDR3 region has 14 residues. Germline CDR1 is SGHVS and CDR2 is FNYEAQ. Trimming removed 4 bases at V and 5 bases at J, with 14 bases between.